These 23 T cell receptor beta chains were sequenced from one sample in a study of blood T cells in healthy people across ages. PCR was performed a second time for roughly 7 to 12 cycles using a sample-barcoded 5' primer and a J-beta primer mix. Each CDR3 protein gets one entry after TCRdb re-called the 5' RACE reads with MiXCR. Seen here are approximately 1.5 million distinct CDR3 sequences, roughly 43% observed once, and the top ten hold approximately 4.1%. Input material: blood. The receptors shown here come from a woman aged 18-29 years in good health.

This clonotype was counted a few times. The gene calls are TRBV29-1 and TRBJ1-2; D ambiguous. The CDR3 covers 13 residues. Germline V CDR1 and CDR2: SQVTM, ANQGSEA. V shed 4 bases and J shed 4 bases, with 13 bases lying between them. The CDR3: CSVGRTRGYGYTF. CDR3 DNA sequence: TGCAGCGTTGGAAGGACCCGGGGCTATGGCTACACCTTC.

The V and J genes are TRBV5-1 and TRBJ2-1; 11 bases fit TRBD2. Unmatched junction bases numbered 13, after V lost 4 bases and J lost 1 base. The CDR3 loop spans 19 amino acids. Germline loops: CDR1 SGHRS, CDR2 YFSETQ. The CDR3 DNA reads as TGCGCCAGCAGCCCGACCGGGCTAGCGGGAGGAGTATCCTACAATGAGCAGTTCTTC. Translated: CASSPTGLAGGVSYNEQFF. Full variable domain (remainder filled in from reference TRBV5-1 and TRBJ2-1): KAGVTQTPRYLIKTRGQQVTLSCSPISGHRSVSWYQQTPGQGLQFLFEYFSETQRNKGNFPGRFSGRQFSNSRSEMNVSTLELGDSALYLCASSPTGLAGGVSYNEQFFGPGTRLTVL.

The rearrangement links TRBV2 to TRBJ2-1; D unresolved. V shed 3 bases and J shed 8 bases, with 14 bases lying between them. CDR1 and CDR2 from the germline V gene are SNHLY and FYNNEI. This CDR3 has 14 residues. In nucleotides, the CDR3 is TGTGCCAGCAGTGACCCCATCGGTTTGCATGAGCAGTTCTTC. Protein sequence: CASSDPIGLHEQFF.

This CDR3 is CASSWGLAGFYEQYF. In nucleotides, the CDR3 is TGTGCCAGCAGCTGGGGGCTAGCGGGTTTTTACGAGCAGTACTTC. This chain connects TRBV5-6 to TRBJ2-7, with 8 bases matching TRBD2. V was clipped by 3 bases and J by 4 bases; unmatched bases: 9. This CDR3 is built from 15 residues. From germline, CDR1 is SGHDT and CDR2 YYEEEE.

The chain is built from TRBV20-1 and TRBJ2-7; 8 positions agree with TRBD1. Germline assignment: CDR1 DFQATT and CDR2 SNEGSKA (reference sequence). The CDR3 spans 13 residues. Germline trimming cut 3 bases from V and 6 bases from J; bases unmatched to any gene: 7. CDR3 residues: CSARKDRDSEQYF. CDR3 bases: TGCAGTGCTAGGAAGGACAGGGACTCCGAGCAGTACTTC.

CDR3 nucleotide sequence: TGCGCCAGCAGCGAAAAATTCACAGTGGGAAACGGGGAGCTGTTTTTT. This translates into CASSEKFTVGNGELFF. This sequence joins TRBV4-3 and TRBJ2-2; D is unclear. Between the trimmed V and J ends, which lost 5 bases and 7 bases, there was a span of 20 bases. CDR3 size: 16 residues. Germline CDR1 and CDR2: LGHNA and YSLEER.

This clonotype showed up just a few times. CDR3 nucleotides: TGTGCCAGCAGAACAGGGGCGGGTAATGAAAAACTGTTTTTT. This sequence encodes CASRTGAGNEKLFF. This chain connects TRBV12-3 or TRBV12-4 to TRBJ1-4, with 7 bases that match TRBD1. Losses at the gene ends were 6 bases for V and 4 bases for J; bases not matched to a gene: 5. This CDR3 is 14 amino acids long.

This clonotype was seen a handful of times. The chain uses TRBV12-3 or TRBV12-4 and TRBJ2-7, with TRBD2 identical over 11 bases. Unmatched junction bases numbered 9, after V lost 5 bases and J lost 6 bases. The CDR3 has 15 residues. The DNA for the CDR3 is TGTGCCAGCAGTCGACTAGCGGGGAACTGGGGCGAGCAGTACTTC. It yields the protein CASSRLAGNWGEQYF.

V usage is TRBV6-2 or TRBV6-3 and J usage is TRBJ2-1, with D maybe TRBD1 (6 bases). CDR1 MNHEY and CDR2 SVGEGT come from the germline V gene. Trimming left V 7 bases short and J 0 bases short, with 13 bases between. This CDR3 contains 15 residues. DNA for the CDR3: TGTGCCAGCACCCCCGGGACATCCTCCTACAATGAGCAGTTCTTC. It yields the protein CASTPGTSSYNEQFF.

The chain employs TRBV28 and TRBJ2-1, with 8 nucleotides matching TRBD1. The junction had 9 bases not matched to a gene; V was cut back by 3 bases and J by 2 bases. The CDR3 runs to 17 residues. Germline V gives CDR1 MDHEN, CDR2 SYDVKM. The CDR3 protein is CASSLDRVFSPYNEQFF. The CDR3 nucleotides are TGTGCCAGCAGTTTGGACAGGGTCTTTAGTCCCTACAATGAGCAGTTCTTC.

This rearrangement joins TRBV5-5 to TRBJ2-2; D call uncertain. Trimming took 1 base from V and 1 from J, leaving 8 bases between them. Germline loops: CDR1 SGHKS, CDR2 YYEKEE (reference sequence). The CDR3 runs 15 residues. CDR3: CASSLFTVNTGELFF. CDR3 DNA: TGTGCCAGCAGCTTGTTTACGGTGAACACCGGGGAGCTGTTTTTT.

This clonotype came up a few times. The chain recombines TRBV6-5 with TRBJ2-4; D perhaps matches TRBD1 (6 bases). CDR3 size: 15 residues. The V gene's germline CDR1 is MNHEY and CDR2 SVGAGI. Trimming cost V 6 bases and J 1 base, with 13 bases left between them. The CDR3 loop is CASSPGVGAKNIQYF. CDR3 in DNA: TGTGCCAGCAGCCCAGGGGTAGGGGCCAAAAACATTCAGTACTTC.

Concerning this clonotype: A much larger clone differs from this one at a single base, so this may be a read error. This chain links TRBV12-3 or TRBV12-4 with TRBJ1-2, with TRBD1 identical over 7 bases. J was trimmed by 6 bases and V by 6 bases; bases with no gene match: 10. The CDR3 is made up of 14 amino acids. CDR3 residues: CASRRGGQNHGYTF. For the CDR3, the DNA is TGTGCCAGCAGGCGCGGGGGACAGAACCATGGCTACACCTTC.

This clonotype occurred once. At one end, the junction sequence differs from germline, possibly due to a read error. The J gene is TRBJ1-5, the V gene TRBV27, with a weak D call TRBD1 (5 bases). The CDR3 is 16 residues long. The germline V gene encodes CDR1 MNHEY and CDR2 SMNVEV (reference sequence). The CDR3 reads CASSPLGGRPNRPQHF. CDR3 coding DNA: TGTGCCAGCAGTCCCCTTGGGGGTAGGCCGAATCGGCCCCAGCATTTT.

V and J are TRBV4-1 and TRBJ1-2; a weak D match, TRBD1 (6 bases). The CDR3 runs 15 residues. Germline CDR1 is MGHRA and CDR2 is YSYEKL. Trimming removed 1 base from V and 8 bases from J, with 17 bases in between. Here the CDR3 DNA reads TGCGCCAGCAGCCAAGTGCCCCCTGGGGGCAAAGGCTACACCTTC. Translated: CASSQVPPGGKGYTF.

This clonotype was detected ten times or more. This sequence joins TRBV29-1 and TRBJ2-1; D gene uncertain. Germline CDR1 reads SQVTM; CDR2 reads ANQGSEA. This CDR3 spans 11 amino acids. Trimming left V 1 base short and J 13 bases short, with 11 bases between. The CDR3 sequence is CSVEVGSKQFF. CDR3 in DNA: TGCAGCGTTGAAGTGGGGTCTAAACAGTTCTTC.

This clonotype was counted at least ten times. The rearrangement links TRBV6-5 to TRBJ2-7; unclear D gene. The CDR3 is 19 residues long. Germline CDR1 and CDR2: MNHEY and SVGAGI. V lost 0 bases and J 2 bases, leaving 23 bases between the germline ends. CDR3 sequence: CASSYSGLVSERLTYEQYF. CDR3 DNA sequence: TGTGCCAGCAGTTACTCAGGCCTCGTGAGCGAGCGTTTAACCTACGAGCAGTACTTC.

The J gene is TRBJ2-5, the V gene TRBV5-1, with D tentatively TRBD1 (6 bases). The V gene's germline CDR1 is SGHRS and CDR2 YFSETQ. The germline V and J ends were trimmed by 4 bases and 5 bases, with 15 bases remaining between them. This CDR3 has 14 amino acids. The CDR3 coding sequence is TGCGCCAGCAGCGCAGGACAGTTCCGGGAGACCCAGTACTTC. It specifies CASSAGQFRETQYF.

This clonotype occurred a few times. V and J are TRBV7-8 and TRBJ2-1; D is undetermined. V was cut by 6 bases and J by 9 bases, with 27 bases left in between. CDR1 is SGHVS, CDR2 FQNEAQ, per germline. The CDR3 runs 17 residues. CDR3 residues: CASRFGRITNRAVEQFF. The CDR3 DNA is TGTGCCAGCAGATTCGGTAGAATTACCAATAGAGCAGTTGAGCAGTTCTTC.

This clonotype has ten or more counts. In DNA, the CDR3 is TGCGCCAGCAGCCAAGACGGTTACAATGAGCAGTTCTTC. It yields the protein CASSQDGYNEQFF. This chain uses TRBV4-1 with TRBJ2-1, with no clear D. V lost 0 bases to trimming and J lost 4 bases, with 4 bases between them. The CDR3 covers 13 residues. Germline V gives CDR1 MGHRA, CDR2 YSYEKL.

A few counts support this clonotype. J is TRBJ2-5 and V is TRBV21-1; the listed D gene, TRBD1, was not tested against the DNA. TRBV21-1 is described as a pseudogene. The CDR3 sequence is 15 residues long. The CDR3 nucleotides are TGTGCCAGCAGCACCTGGACAGGGGAGGAGGAGACCCAGTACTTC. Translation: CASSTWTGEEETQYF.

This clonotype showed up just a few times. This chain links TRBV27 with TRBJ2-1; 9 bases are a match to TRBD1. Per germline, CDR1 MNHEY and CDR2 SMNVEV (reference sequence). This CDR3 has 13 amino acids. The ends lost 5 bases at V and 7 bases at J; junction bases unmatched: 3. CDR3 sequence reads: CASSGGTGNEQFF. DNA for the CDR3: TGTGCCAGCAGTGGAGGGACAGGGAATGAGCAGTTCTTC.

The CDR3 protein is CASRAWDRGYNEQFF. CDR3 coding DNA: TGTGCCAGCAGGGCCTGGGACAGGGGCTACAATGAGCAGTTCTTC. The chain joins TRBV12-3 or TRBV12-4 to TRBJ2-1, with 10 bases lining up with TRBD1. V gave up 6 bases and J gave up 3 bases; unmatched junction bases: 5. The length of the CDR3 is 15 residues.